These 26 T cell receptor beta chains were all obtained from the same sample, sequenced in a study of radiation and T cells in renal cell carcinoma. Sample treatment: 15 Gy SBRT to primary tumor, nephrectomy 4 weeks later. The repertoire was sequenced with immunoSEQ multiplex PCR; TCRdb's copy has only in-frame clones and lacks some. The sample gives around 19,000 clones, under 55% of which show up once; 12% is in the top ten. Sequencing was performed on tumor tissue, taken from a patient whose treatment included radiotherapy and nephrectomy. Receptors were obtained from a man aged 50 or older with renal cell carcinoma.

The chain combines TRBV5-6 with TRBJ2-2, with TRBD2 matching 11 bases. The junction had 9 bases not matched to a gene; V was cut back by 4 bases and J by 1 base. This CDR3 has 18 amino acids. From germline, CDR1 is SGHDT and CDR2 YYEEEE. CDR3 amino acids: CASSPTSTSGMNTGELFF. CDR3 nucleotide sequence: TGTGCCAGCAGCCCAACGTCGACTAGCGGGATGAACACCGGGGAGCTGTTTTTT.

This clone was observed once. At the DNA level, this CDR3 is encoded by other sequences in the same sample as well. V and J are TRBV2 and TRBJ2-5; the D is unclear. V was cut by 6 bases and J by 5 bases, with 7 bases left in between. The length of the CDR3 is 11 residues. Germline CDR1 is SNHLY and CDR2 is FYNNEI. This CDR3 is CASRGGETQYF. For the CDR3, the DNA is TGTGCCAGCAGGGGTGGGGAGACCCAGTACTTC.

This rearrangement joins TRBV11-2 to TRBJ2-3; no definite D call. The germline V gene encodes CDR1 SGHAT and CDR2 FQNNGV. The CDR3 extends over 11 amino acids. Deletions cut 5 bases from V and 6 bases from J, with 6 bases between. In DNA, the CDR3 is TGTGCCAGCAGCCGTGGCGATACGCAGTATTTT. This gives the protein CASSRGDTQYF.

CDR3 in amino acids: CASSRAGVGDAFF. In DNA form, the CDR3 reads TGTGCCAGCAGCCGAGCGGGCGTAGGTGACGCTTTCTTT. V is TRBV9 and J is TRBJ1-1; D uncertain. V was pared by 4 bases and J by 11 bases, with 18 bases between. This CDR3 comprises 13 residues. Germline assignment: CDR1 SGDLS and CDR2 YYNGEE.

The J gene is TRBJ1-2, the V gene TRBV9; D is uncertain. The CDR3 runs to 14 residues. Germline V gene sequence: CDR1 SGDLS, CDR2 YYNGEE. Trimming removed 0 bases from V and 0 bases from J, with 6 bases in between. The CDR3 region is CASSVDQTNYGYTF. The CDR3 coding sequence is TGTGCCAGCAGCGTAGATCAGACTAACTATGGCTACACCTTC.

The CDR3 coding sequence is TGTGCCAGCAGCTTAACGGGGACTTTCTCTAGCACAGATACGCAGTATTTT. It encodes CASSLTGTFSSTDTQYF. V and J are TRBV7-3 and TRBJ2-3; weak D call: TRBD2 (6 bases). Germline CDR1 and CDR2: SGHTA and FQGTGA. CDR3 length: 17 amino acids. V lost 0 bases and J 0 bases, leaving 13 bases between the germline ends.

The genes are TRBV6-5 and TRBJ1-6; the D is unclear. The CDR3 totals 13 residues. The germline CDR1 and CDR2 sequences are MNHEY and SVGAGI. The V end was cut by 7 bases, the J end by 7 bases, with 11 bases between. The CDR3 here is CASNLGLNSPLHF. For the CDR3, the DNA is TGTGCCAGCAACCTAGGACTGAATTCACCCCTCCACTTT.

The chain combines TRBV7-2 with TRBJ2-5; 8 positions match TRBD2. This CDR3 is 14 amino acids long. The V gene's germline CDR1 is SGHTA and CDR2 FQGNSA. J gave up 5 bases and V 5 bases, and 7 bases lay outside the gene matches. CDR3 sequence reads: CASSPRTSRETQYF. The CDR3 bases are TGTGCCAGCAGCCCTAGGACTAGCAGGGAGACCCAGTACTTC.

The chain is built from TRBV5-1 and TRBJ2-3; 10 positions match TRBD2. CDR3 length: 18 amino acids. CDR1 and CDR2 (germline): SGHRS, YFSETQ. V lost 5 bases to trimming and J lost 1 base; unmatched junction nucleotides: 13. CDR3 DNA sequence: TGCGCCAGCAGTCAACCGGGGAGCGGGAGGGCCGGCACAGATACGCAGTATTTT. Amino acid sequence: CASSQPGSGRAGTDTQYF.

The CDR3 spells CASSVTSGGRYNEQFF. The CDR3 DNA follows: TGTGCCAGCAGCGTTACTAGCGGGGGGAGGTACAATGAGCAGTTCTTC. The chain links TRBV9 to TRBJ2-1; 12 nucleotides agree with TRBD2. The ends lost 2 bases at V and 4 bases at J; junction bases unmatched: 4. Germline assignment: CDR1 SGDLS and CDR2 YYNGEE. The CDR3 covers 16 residues.

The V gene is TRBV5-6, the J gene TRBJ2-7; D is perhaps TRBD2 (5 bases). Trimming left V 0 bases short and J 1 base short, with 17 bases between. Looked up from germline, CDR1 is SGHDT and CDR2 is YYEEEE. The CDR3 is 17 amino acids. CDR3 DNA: TGTGCCAGCAGCTTGGGTTACCGGGAAATTATGTCCTACGAGCAGTACTTC. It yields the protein CASSLGYREIMSYEQYF.

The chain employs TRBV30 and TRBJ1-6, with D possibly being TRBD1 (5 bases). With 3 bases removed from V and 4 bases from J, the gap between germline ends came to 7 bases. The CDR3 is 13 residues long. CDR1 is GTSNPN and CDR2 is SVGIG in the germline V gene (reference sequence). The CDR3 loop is CAWRGLYNSPLHF. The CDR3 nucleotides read TGTGCCTGGAGGGGACTGTATAATTCACCCCTCCACTTT.

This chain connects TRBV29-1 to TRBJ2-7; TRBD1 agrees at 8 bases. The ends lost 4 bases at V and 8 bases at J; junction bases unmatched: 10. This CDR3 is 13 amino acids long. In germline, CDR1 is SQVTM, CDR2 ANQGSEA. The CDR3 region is CSVGRQGATQQYF. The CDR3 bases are TGCAGCGTTGGGCGGCAGGGGGCTACTCAGCAGTACTTC.

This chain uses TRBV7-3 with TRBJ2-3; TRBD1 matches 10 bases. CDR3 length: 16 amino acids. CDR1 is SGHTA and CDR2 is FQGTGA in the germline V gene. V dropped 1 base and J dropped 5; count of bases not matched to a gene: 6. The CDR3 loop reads CASSLSGTGAGDTQYF. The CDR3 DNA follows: TGTGCCAGCAGCTTAAGCGGGACAGGGGCTGGAGATACGCAGTATTTT.

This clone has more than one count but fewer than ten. Here the CDR3 reads CAWSLFTGPAGYTF. The DNA for the CDR3 is TGTGCCTGGAGCCTCTTTACGGGACCCGCTGGCTACACCTTC. The chain uses TRBV30 and TRBJ1-2, with D possibly being TRBD1 (5 bases). CDR1 is GTSNPN and CDR2 is SVGIG in the germline V gene (reference sequence). CDR3 length: 14 amino acids. Trimming removed 3 bases from V and 7 bases from J, with 18 bases in between.

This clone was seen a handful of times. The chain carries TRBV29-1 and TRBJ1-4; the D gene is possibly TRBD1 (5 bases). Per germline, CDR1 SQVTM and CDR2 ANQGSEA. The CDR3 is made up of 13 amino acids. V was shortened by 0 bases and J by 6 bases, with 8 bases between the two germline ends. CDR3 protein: CSVEDGADEKLFF. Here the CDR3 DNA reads TGCAGCGTTGAAGATGGGGCGGATGAAAAACTGTTTTTT.

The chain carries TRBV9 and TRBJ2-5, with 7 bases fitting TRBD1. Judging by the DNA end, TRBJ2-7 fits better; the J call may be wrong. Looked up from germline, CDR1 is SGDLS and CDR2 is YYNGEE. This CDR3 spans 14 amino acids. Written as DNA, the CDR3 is TGTGCCAGCAGCGTAGCGACAGGGACCTACGAGCAGTACTTC. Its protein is CASSVATGTYEQYF.

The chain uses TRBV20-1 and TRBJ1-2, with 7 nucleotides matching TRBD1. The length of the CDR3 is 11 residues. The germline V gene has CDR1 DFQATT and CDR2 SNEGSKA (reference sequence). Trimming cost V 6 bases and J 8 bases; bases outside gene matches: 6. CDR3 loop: CSATGVGGYTF. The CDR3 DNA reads TGCAGTGCCACAGGGGTTGGGGGCTACACCTTC.

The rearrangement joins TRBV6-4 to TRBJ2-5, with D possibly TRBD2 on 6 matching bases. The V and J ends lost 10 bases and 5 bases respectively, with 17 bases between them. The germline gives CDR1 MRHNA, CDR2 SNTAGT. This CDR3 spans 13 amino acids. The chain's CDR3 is CAKPPGTAETQYF. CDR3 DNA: TGTGCCAAACCCCCCGGGACTGCGGAGACCCAGTACTTC.

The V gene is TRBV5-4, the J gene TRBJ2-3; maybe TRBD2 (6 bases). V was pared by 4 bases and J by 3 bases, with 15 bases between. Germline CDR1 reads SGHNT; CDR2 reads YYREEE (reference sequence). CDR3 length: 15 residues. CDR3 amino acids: CASSLTPGGTDTQYF. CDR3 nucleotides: TGTGCCAGCAGCCTGACACCCGGGGGTACAGATACGCAGTATTTT.

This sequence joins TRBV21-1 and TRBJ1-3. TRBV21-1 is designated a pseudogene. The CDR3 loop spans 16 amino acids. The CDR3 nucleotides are TGTGCCAGCAGCAAATGCGGGGTACTCTCTGGAAACACCATATATTTT. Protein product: CASSKCGVLSGNTIYF.

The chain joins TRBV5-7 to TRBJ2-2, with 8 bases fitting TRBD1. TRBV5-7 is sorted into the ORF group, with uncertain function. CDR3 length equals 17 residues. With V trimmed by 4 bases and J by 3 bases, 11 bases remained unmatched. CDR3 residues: CASSRTPPGQDTGELFF. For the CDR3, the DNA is TGTGCCAGCAGCCGAACTCCCCCGGGACAGGACACCGGGGAGCTGTTTTTT.

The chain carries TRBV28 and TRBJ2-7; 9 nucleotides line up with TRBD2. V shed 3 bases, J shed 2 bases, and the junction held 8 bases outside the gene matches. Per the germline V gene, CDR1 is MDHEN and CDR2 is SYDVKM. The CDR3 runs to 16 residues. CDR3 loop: CASSFSLAGLTYEQYF. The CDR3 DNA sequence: TGTGCCAGCAGTTTCTCACTAGCGGGCCTCACCTACGAGCAGTACTTC.

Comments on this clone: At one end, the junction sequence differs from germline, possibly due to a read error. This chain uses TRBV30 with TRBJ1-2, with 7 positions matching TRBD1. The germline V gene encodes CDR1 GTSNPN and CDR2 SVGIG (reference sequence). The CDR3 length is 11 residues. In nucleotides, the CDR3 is TGTGCCTGGAGTCCGGACAGGCAGATTAACTTC. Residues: CAWSPDRQINF.

The CDR3 coding sequence is TGTGCCAGCAGCTCAAACTCAGATACGCAGTATTTT. Translation gives CASSSNSDTQYF. J is TRBJ2-3 and V is TRBV7-2; D not resolved. The CDR3 consists of 12 residues. V was trimmed by 4 bases and J by 4 bases, leaving 6 bases between them. Per the germline V gene, CDR1 is SGHTA and CDR2 is FQGNSA.

The CDR3 reads CAISDQGAQDTEAFF. In nucleotides, the CDR3 is TGTGCCATCAGTGATCAGGGGGCGCAGGACACTGAAGCTTTCTTT. The chain employs TRBV10-3 and TRBJ1-1, with 8 bases identical to TRBD1. The J segment lost 3 bases and the V segment lost 3 bases, leaving 6 bases of the junction unmatched. Germline V gene lookup returns CDR1 ENHRY and CDR2 SYGVKD. CDR3 length equals 15 residues.